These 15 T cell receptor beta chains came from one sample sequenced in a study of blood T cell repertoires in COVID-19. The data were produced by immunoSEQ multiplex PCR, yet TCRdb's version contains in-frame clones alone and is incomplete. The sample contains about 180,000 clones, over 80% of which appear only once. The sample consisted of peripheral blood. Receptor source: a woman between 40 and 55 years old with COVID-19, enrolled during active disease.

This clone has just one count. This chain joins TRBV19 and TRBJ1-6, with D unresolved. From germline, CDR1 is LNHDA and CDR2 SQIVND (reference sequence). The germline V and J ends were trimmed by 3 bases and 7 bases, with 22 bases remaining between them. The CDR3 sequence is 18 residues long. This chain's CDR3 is CASSMELRVGIGNSPLHF. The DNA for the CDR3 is TGTGCCAGTAGTATGGAGTTGAGGGTGGGGATTGGGAATTCACCCCTCCACTTT.

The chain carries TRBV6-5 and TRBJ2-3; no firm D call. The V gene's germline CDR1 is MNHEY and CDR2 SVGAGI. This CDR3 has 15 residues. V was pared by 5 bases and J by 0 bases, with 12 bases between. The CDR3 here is CASSRWQSSTDTQYF. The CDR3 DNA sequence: TGTGCCAGCAGTCGCTGGCAAAGTAGCACAGATACGCAGTATTTT.

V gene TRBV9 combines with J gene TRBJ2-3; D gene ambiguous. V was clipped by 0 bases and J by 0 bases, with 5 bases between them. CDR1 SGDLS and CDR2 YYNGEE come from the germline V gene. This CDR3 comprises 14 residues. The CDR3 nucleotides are TGTGCCAGCAGCGTAGTGTCTAGCACAGATACGCAGTATTTT. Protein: CASSVVSSTDTQYF. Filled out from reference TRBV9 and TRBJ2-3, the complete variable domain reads DSGVTQTPKHLITATGQRVTLRCSPRSGDLSVYWYQQSLDQGLQFLIQYYNGEERAKGNILERFSAQQFPDLHSELNLSSLELGDSALYFCASSVVSSTDTQYFGPGTRLTVL.

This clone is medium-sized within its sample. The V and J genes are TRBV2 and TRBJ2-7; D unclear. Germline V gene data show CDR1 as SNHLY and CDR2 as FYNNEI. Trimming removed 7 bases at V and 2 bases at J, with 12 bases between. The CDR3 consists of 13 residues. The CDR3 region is CASTPSTTYEQYF. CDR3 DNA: TGTGCCAGCACTCCTTCTACTACCTACGAGCAGTACTTC.

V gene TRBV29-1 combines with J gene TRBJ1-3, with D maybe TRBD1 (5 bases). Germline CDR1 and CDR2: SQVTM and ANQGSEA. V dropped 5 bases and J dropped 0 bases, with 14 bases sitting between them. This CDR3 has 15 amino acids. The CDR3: CSVQGTGSSGNTIYF. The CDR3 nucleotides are TGCAGCGTTCAAGGGACGGGGAGCTCTGGAAACACCATATATTTT.

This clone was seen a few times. This chain's CDR3 is CASRWGRLNTEAFF. CDR3 coding DNA: TGTGCCAGCAGATGGGGGCGCTTGAACACTGAAGCTTTCTTT. The chain has TRBV27 and TRBJ1-1, with D perhaps TRBD1 (6 bases). Trimming removed 6 bases from V and 0 bases from J, with 11 bases in between. This CDR3 region has 14 residues. Germline V CDR1 and CDR2: MNHEY, SMNVEV (reference sequence).

CDR3 in DNA: TGTGCCAGCAGCTTAATCCCAGGGGGCGCTGCTGGCTACACCTTC. This gives the protein CASSLIPGGAAGYTF. The rearrangement joins TRBV7-3 to TRBJ1-2; 8 bases match TRBD1. This CDR3 has 15 residues. From germline, CDR1 is SGHTA and CDR2 FQGTGA. V lost 1 base and J lost 7; bases outside the gene matches: 8.

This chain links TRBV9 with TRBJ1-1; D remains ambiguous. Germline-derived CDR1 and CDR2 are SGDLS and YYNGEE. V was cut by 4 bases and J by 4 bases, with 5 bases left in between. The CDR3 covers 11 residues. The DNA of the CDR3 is TGTGCCAGCAGCTCCCGCACTGAAGCTTTCTTT. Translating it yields CASSSRTEAFF.

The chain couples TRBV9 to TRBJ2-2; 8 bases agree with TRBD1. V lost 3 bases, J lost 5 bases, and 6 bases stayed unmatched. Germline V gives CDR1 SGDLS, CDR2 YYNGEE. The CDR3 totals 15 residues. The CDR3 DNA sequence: TGTGCCAGCAGCGGTAACCAGGGGGCAACCGGGGAGCTGTTTTTT. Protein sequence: CASSGNQGATGELFF.

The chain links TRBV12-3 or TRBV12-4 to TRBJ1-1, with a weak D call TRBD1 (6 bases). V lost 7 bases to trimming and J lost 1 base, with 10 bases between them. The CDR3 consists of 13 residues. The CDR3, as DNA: TGTGCCAGCACCGAGGGGGAGAACACTGAAGCTTTCTTT. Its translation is CASTEGENTEAFF.

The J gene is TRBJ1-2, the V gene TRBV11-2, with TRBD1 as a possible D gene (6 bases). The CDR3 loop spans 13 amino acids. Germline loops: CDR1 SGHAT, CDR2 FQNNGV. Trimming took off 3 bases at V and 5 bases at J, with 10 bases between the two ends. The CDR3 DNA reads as TGTGCCAGCAGCTTGGACAGTCTTTATGGCTACACCTTC. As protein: CASSLDSLYGYTF.

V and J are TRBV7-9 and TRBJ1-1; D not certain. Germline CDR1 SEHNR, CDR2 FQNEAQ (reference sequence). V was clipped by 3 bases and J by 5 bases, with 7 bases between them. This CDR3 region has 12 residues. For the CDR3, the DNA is TGTGCCAGCAGCTTTTCGAGGACTGAAGCTTTCTTT. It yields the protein CASSFSRTEAFF. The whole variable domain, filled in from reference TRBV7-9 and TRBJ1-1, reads DTGVSQNPRHKITKRGQNVTFRCDPISEHNRLYWYRQTLGQGPEFLTYFQNEAQLEKSRLLSDRFSAERPKGSFSTLEIQRTEQGDSAMYLCASSFSRTEAFFGQGTRLTVV.

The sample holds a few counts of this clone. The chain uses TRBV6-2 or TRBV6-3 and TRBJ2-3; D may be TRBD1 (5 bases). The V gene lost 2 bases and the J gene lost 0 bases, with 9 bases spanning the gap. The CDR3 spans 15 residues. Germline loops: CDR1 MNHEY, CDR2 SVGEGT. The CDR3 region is CASSYGAASTDTQYF. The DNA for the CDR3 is TGTGCCAGCAGTTACGGGGCGGCGAGCACAGATACGCAGTATTTT.

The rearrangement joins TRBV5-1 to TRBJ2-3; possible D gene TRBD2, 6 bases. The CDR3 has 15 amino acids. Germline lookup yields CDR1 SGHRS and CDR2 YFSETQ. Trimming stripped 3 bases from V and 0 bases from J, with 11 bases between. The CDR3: CASSSSGPSTDTQYF. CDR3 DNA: TGCGCCAGCAGCTCGAGCGGGCCTAGCACAGATACGCAGTATTTT.

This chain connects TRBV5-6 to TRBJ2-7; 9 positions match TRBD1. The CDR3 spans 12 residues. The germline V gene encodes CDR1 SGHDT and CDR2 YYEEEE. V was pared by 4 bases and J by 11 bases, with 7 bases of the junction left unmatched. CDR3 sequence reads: CASSPGTGRKYF. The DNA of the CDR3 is TGTGCCAGCAGCCCCGGGACAGGGAGAAAGTACTTC. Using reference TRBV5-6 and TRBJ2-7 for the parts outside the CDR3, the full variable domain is DAGVTQSPTHLIKTRGQQVTLRCSPKSGHDTVSWYQQALGQGPQFIFQYYEEEERQRGNFPDRFSGHQFPNYSSELNVNALLLGDSALYLCASSPGTGRKYFGPGTRLTVT.